This TCR beta chain was sequenced for a study of somatic mutations in cytotoxic T cells in rheumatoid arthritis. Turning to this clone: As yet, its antigen is unknown.

Study results and caveats: Significant differences in CD8+ T-cell clonality were not found between rheumatoid arthritis patients and healthy controls (age-matched). No antigen targets were known for the expanded CD8+ clones. A finding that went unadjusted for multiple comparisons was the slight underrepresentation of TRBV07 in rheumatoid arthritis patients.

This CDR3 spans 13 amino acids. V shed 0 bases and J shed 4 bases, with 7 bases lying between them. Germline assignment: CDR1 SGHDT and CDR2 YYEEEE. The assay was immunoSEQ multiplex PCR, and TCRdb's table has in-frame clones only and misses some. The sample lists almost 15,000 clones, 60% to 75% seen once, with 8.5% to 12% in the top ten. Both CD4+ and CD8+ cells were separated through positive magnetic bead selection, and their purity was verified using flow cytometry. The rearrangement links TRBV5-6 to TRBJ1-1; D is ambiguous. Sequencing used CD8+ T cells sorted from blood. This TCR was recovered from an adult with rheumatoid arthritis. DNA of the CDR3: TGTGCCAGCAGCTTGGTAGGGCGCACTGAAGCTTTCTTT. The encoded protein is CASSLVGRTEAFF.